This TCR beta chain was identified in a study of T cell responses to AZD1222 COVID-19 vaccine. Study-wide results and limits: Donor demographics were predominantly white British with a female majority; clonal diversity may be underestimated. Rises in breadth and depth of Spike-specific TCRs came after two AZD1222 doses. Repertoires were obtained solely post-peak T cell response. Baseline seropositives among AZD1222 recipients totaled only 5 to 7.

Notes on this clone: Antigen unknown.

Method: immunoSEQ multiplex PCR; TCRdb's copy keeps in-frame clones and lacks some. The table shows roughly 130,000 clones, with approximately 90% occurring only once. This CDR3 region has 13 residues. Germline assignment: CDR1 SQVTM and CDR2 ANQGSEA. Trimming took 6 bases from V and 7 from J; bases not matched to a gene: 5. This receptor was identified in an adult in good health. Sequencing used peripheral blood, obtained on day 0 of AZD1222 vaccination. The genes are TRBV29-1 and TRBJ1-4, with 10 bases fitting TRBD1. The CDR3 is CSVAGTGAEKLFF. For the CDR3, the DNA is TGCAGCGTGGCCGGGACAGGGGCTGAAAAACTGTTTTTT.